Shown below are 31 T cell receptor beta chains from a single sample sequenced in a study of CD8+ T cells in alopecia areata. Using CD4, CD8alpha, NKG2D, NKG2ACE and other markers, pooled cutaneous lymph node cells were sorted. RNA was isolated and reverse transcribed to cDNA, the sequencing template. Using immunoSEQ multiplex PCR, the repertoire was profiled, and TCRdb retains in-frame clones only, with some absent. The specimen has around 290,000 clones, none found just once. The sequenced material came from CD4+ T cells sorted from a lymph node. These TCRs come from a C3H/HeJ mouse with alopecia areata. As its MHC haplotype, the strain has H2-k.

This clone was seen more than once but under ten times. Gene names are the mouse ones. The CDR3 is cut off 4 residues early in the read; its end comes from the germline J gene. Additional DNA sequences in this sample encode the identical CDR3. This rearrangement joins TRBV13-3 to TRBJ1-2; D is unresolved. CDR3 length equals 13 residues. V was pared by 3 bases and J by 0 bases, with 6 bases between. CDR1 NNHDY and CDR2 SYVADS come from the germline V gene. CDR3 in amino acids: CASSAQANSDYTF. The sequenced CDR3 bases are TGTGCCAGCAGTGCCCAGGCAAACTCC.

Note on this clone: Mouse gene names and germline throughout. The read ends 3 residues early relative to the CDR3; the germline J gene fills the gap. The J gene is TRBJ1-6, the V gene TRBV1, with D possibly TRBD1 on 6 matching bases. TRBJ1-6 is an ORF; its function is uncertain. Germline CDR1 and CDR2: NSQYPW and LRSPGD (reference sequence). This CDR3 comprises 16 residues. V lost 1 base and J lost 4, with 11 bases in between. This CDR3 reads CTCSAGGRGYNSPLYF. Incomplete CDR3 DNA: TGCACCTGCAGTGCAGGGGGCAGGGGTTATAATTCGCCC.

About this clone itself: Genes and germline come from the mouse. The covered CDR3 bases are TGTGCCAGCAGTGGCTGGGACAGGGGTGCAGAA. Its translation is CASSGWDRGAE. The CDR3 in its entirety is CASSGWDRGAETLYF. The chain has TRBV13-3 and TRBJ2-3; the match to TRBD1 covers 9 bases. The sequenced fragment ends 4 residues before the CDR3 boundary, so the rest is inferred from the germline J gene. V lost 3 bases, J lost 1 base, and 3 bases stayed unmatched. CDR1 is NNHDY, CDR2 SYVADS, per germline. The CDR3 totals 15 residues.

Note on this clone: Each gene name is a mouse one. The read ends 4 residues early relative to the CDR3; the germline J gene fills the gap. The same CDR3 is also encoded by other DNA sequences in this sample. V is TRBV13-2 and J is TRBJ2-5; possible D gene TRBD1, 7 bases. The CDR3 runs 13 residues. Germline-derived CDR1 and CDR2 are NNHNN and SYGAGS (reference sequence). The V gene lost 4 bases and the J gene lost 3 bases, with 9 bases spanning the gap. CDR3 bases read: TGTGCCAGCGGTTCAGGGGGGCAAGAC. It translates to CASGSGGQD. The whole CDR3 is CASGSGGQDTQYF.

As regards this clone: Gene names and germline refer to mouse. Here the CDR3 reads CASSQLVYAETLYF. The DNA read from the CDR3 is TGTGCCAGCAGCCAACTGGTCTATGCAGAA. The J gene is TRBJ2-3, the V gene TRBV5, with D unclear. The sequence runs out 4 residues before the end of the CDR3; the remainder is reconstructed from the germline J gene. CDR3 length equals 14 residues. Trimming took off 2 bases at V and 2 bases at J, with 8 bases between the two ends. Germline values: CDR1 LGHNA, CDR2 YNLKQL (reference sequence).

Concerning this clone itself: The gene names here belong to mouse. The read stops 4 residues short of the end of the CDR3; the missing end is completed from the germline J gene. The chain couples TRBV13-1 to TRBJ2-2; 7 nucleotides align to TRBD2. The germline V gene encodes CDR1 NSHNY and CDR2 SYGAGN. This CDR3 is built from 17 residues. V lost 0 bases and J lost 0; bases outside the gene matches: 5. The DNA read from the CDR3 is TGTGCCAGCAGTGATGCGCCTGGGGGTGCAAACACCGGG. Amino acid sequence: CASSDAPGGANTG. The entire CDR3 is CASSDAPGGANTGQLYF.

This clone was observed a handful of times. Mouse germline and gene names are used. The missing CDR3 end, 4 residues past where the read stops, is filled in from the germline J gene. The chain uses TRBV19 and TRBJ2-1, with TRBD2 matching 9 bases. The ends lost 2 bases at V and 0 bases at J; junction bases unmatched: 9. CDR1 is FNHDT, CDR2 SITEND, per germline (reference sequence). The CDR3 extends over 18 amino acids. CDR3 sequence reads: CASSIPGLGQYNYAEQFF. The covered CDR3 bases are TGTGCCAGCAGTATCCCGGGACTGGGCCAATATAACTATGCT. The full variable domain, in which reference TRBV19 and TRBJ2-1 provide the parts outside the CDR3, is GGIITQTPKFLIGQEGQKLTLKCQQNFNHDTMYWYRQDSGKGLRLIYYSITENDLQKGDLSEGYDASREKKSSFSLTVTSAQKNEMAVFLCASSIPGLGQYNYAEQFFGPGTRLTVL.

This clone occurred a few times. The genes and germline here are from mouse. The read ends 4 residues before the CDR3 terminus; that terminus is restored from the germline J gene. V usage is TRBV5 and J usage is TRBJ2-1, with a tentative D call TRBD2 (6 bases). The V end lost 0 bases, the J end lost 1 base, and 10 bases lay between the germline ends. CDR1 and CDR2 from the germline V gene are LGHNA and YNLKQL (reference sequence). The CDR3 runs to 16 residues. The chain's CDR3 is CASSQESGGNYAEQFF. CDR3 bases read: TGTGCCAGCAGCCAAGAATCCGGGGGGAACTATGCT.

This clone was counted between two and nine times. Genes and germline come from the mouse. The CDR3 is cut off 4 residues early in the read; its end comes from the germline J gene. The chain employs TRBV3 and TRBJ2-3; perhaps TRBD1 as D (6 bases). Germline CDR1 and CDR2: SNHLY and FYNGKV (reference sequence). The V end lost 0 bases, the J end lost 0 bases, and 13 bases lay between the germline ends. CDR3 size: 17 residues. CDR3 loop: CASSLADTGKSAETLYF. The part of the CDR3 DNA that was read is TGTGCCAGCAGCTTAGCCGATACAGGGAAGAGTGCAGAA.

For this clone: Germline and genes here are mouse. Read coverage stops 4 residues before the CDR3 terminus; the germline J gene supplies the remainder. This chain uses TRBV5 with TRBJ2-3; D may be TRBD2 (6 bases). Germline CDR1 reads LGHNA; CDR2 reads YNLKQL (reference sequence). V lost 0 bases, J lost 0 bases, and 10 bases lay in between. The CDR3 is 16 amino acids. Here the CDR3 reads CASSQDRWGSAETLYF. CDR3 bases read: TGTGCCAGCAGCCAAGATCGCTGGGGTAGTGCAGAA.

Only a few counts were recorded for this clone. Gene names are mouse gene names. The CDR3 end is not reached by the read, which stops 4 residues before it; the germline J gene fills it in. The rearrangement uses TRBV13-1 and TRBJ2-7; 10 nucleotides match TRBD2. The CDR3 consists of 14 residues. Germline lookup yields CDR1 NSHNY and CDR2 SYGAGN. With 3 bases clipped from V and 3 bases from J, the junction kept 3 bases outside the gene matches. The sequenced CDR3 bases are TGTGCCAGCAGTGTCGGACTGGGGGACTAT. As protein: CASSVGLGDY. The full CDR3 is CASSVGLGDYEQYF.

As to this clone: Gene labels here are mouse ones. Sequencing ends 4 residues short of the CDR3 end; the germline J gene provides the rest. Other DNA sequences in the same sample also yield this CDR3. This rearrangement joins TRBV13-1 to TRBJ2-1; 7 positions agree with TRBD2. V lost 0 bases and J lost 5; bases outside the gene matches: 2. The CDR3 covers 14 residues. Germline values: CDR1 NSHNY, CDR2 SYGAGN. The sequenced CDR3 bases are TGTGCCAGCAGTGATGCAACTGGGGATGCT. Protein product: CASSDATGDA. From start to end, the CDR3 is CASSDATGDAEQFF.

In the case of this clone: Gene names are mouse gene names. With the read ending 4 residues before the CDR3 end, the germline J gene is used to fill in that end. The chain joins TRBV13-3 to TRBJ2-1; a weak D match, TRBD1 (5 bases). This CDR3 has 12 amino acids. Germline CDR1 and CDR2: NNHDY and SYVADS. The covered CDR3 bases are TGTGCCAGCAGTGTCAGGGTAGCT. It yields the protein CASSVRVA. The entire CDR3 reads CASSVRVAEQFF.

A remark on this clone: All gene names here are mouse names. The CDR3 end falls 4 residues outside the read, so it is completed with the germline J gene. The chain has TRBV31 and TRBJ2-2, with 7 bases lining up with TRBD1. In germline, CDR1 is GKSSPN, CDR2 SITVG. This CDR3 comprises 15 residues. V dropped 0 bases and J dropped 2; count of bases not matched to a gene: 3. Partial CDR3 DNA: TGTGCCTGGAGTCTCCAGGGGGAGAACACCGGG. It translates to CAWSLQGENTG. From start to end, the CDR3 is CAWSLQGENTGQLYF.

This clone was detected only a few times. The gene names given are mouse names. The read stops 4 residues short of the end of the CDR3; the missing end is completed from the germline J gene. The V call is TRBV13-1, the J call TRBJ2-1; the D is unclear. CDR3 size: 14 residues. Trimming took 3 bases from V and 1 from J, leaving 8 bases between them. CDR1 is NSHNY, CDR2 SYGAGN, per germline. The CDR3 loop is CASSATLNYAEQFF. Incomplete CDR3 DNA: TGTGCCAGCAGTGCGACACTCAACTATGCT.

This clone appeared a few times. Genes and germline come from the mouse. The missing CDR3 end, 4 residues past where the read stops, is filled in from the germline J gene. The J gene is TRBJ2-5, the V gene TRBV5, with D perhaps matching TRBD2 (6 bases). Germline V gene sequence: CDR1 LGHNA, CDR2 YNLKQL (reference sequence). The CDR3 extends over 13 amino acids. CDR3 sequence: CASSQLGKDTQYF. Incomplete CDR3 DNA: TGTGCCAGCAGCCAACTGGGGAAAGAC.

About this clone: All gene names here are mouse names. The observed sequence ends 4 residues before the CDR3 terminus, with the missing tail filled in from the germline J gene. The chain uses TRBV13-3 and TRBJ2-1; TRBD2 aligns across 8 bases. The germline V gene encodes CDR1 NNHDY and CDR2 SYVADS. V lost 3 bases, J lost 1 base, and 3 bases stayed unmatched. This CDR3 spans 15 amino acids. CDR3 DNA, as far as it was read: TGTGCCAGCAGTGCCTCTGGGGGGAACTATGCT. It codes for CASSASGGNYA. The entire CDR3 reads CASSASGGNYAEQFF.

Comment on this clone: Mouse gene names apply. The read ends 4 residues shy of where the CDR3 ends; the end is completed using the germline J gene. The chain uses TRBV19 and TRBJ1-2; possible D gene TRBD1, 6 bases. The CDR3 consists of 13 residues. Germline V gene lookup returns CDR1 FNHDT and CDR2 SITEND (reference sequence). The CDR3 loop reads CASSIGGARDYTF. The covered CDR3 bases are TGTGCCAGCAGTATAGGGGGGGCGCGC.

With regard to this clone: Gene names and germline refer to mouse. The read falls 4 residues short of the CDR3 end, and the missing part is taken from the germline J gene. This chain uses TRBV13-1 with TRBJ2-5; tentatively, D is TRBD2 (6 bases). The CDR3 runs 15 residues. The germline V and J ends were trimmed by 2 bases and 1 base, with 11 bases remaining between them. Germline values: CDR1 NSHNY, CDR2 SYGAGN. CDR3 residues: CASSESGADQDTQYF. The DNA read from the CDR3 is TGTGCCAGCAGTGAGTCTGGGGCCGACCAAGAC.

With respect to this clone: Mouse germline and gene names are used. The sequenced fragment ends 4 residues before the CDR3 boundary, so the rest is inferred from the germline J gene. The sample carries other DNA sequences with the same CDR3. The chain uses TRBV29 and TRBJ1-1; D remains ambiguous. Trimming left V 2 bases short and J 4 bases short, with 2 bases between. CDR1 and CDR2 (germline): MSHET, SYDVDS. CDR3 length: 11 residues. The sequenced part of the CDR3 DNA is TGTGCTAGCAGTTTAAGCACA. As protein: CASSLST. The CDR3 reads in full as CASSLSTEVFF.

Concerning this clone: Gene names denote mouse genes. The sequenced fragment ends 4 residues before the CDR3 boundary, so the rest is inferred from the germline J gene. Other DNA sequences in the sample encode the same CDR3. The rearrangement links TRBV13-2 to TRBJ2-1; 10 nucleotides line up with TRBD2. Per the germline V gene, CDR1 is NNHNN and CDR2 is SYGAGS (reference sequence). The CDR3 consists of 16 residues. CDR3: CASGDAGLGGRAEQFF. CDR3 DNA, as far as it was read: TGTGCCAGCGGTGATGCAGGGCTGGGGGGGCGCGCT.

This clone has just a few counts. Genes and germline come from the mouse. The CDR3 end falls 4 residues outside the read, so it is completed with the germline J gene. The chain has TRBV5 and TRBJ2-7, with a tentative D call TRBD1 (5 bases). Germline assignment: CDR1 LGHNA and CDR2 YNLKQL (reference sequence). V was trimmed by 0 bases and J by 0 bases, leaving 6 bases between them. The CDR3 totals 14 residues. CDR3 residues: CASSQEDISYEQYF. The CDR3 DNA, read in part, is TGTGCCAGCAGCCAAGAGGACATCTCCTAT.

There are a few counts of this clone. All gene names here are mouse names. From the germline J gene comes the end of the CDR3, since the read stops 4 residues before it. This rearrangement joins TRBV13-2 to TRBJ2-1, with 9 bases that match TRBD2. Germline V gene data show CDR1 as NNHNN and CDR2 as SYGAGS (reference sequence). V was clipped by 3 bases and J by 4 bases; unmatched bases: 8. This CDR3 has 16 amino acids. Partial CDR3 DNA: TGTGCCAGCGGTGTAGGGTGGGGGGGCGCTTATGCT. Translation: CASGVGWGGAYA. The whole CDR3 reads CASGVGWGGAYAEQFF.

The sample holds a few counts of this clone. Gene names refer to mouse genes. Partial CDR3 DNA: TGTGCCAGCAGTTCTCCTGACTGGGGGCGATAT. Translated: CASSSPDWGRY. The entire CDR3 reads CASSSPDWGRYEQYF. The rearrangement uses TRBV19 and TRBJ2-7; 9 positions agree with TRBD2. The CDR3 end is not reached by the read, which stops 4 residues before it; the germline J gene fills it in. This CDR3 region has 15 residues. CDR1 FNHDT and CDR2 SITEND come from the germline V gene (reference sequence).

This clone was seen at least ten times. Gene labels here are mouse ones. The sequence runs out 4 residues before the end of the CDR3; the remainder is reconstructed from the germline J gene. The V gene is TRBV13-3, the J gene TRBJ2-1, with D perhaps TRBD2 (5 bases). Germline CDR1 and CDR2: NNHDY and SYVADS. This CDR3 has 15 residues. Between the trimmed V and J ends, which lost 5 bases and 0 bases, there was a span of 12 bases. CDR3 bases read: TGTGCCAGCAGCCCCTGGGAGCATAACTATGCT. As protein: CASSPWEHNYA. The full CDR3 protein reads CASSPWEHNYAEQFF.

Points on this clone: Germline and genes: mouse. The read terminates 4 residues ahead of where the CDR3 ends, so the germline J gene completes it. This CDR3 is also generated by other DNA sequences in the sample. The chain uses TRBV13-1 and TRBJ2-4; 10 bases align to TRBD2. The germline V gene has CDR1 NSHNY and CDR2 SYGAGN. The V gene end was trimmed by 3 bases and the J gene end by 0 bases; junction bases not matched to a gene: 1. This CDR3 spans 15 amino acids. The sequenced CDR3 bases are TGTGCCAGCAGTGGACTGGGGGGAAGTCAAAAC. This gives the protein CASSGLGGSQN. The entire CDR3 is CASSGLGGSQNTLYF.

Worth noting for this clone: Mouse names are used for the genes. With the read ending 4 residues before the CDR3 end, the germline J gene is used to fill in that end. The rearrangement uses TRBV13-1 and TRBJ2-3; D is undetermined. Germline V gene sequence: CDR1 NSHNY, CDR2 SYGAGN. The CDR3 runs to 14 residues. The V and J ends lost 5 bases and 0 bases respectively, with 10 bases between them. This CDR3 is CASSHKSSAETLYF. CDR3 DNA (partial): TGTGCCAGCAGCCACAAATCTAGTGCAGAA.

As for this clone: Gene names are mouse gene names. The read finishes 4 residues shy of the CDR3 end, and the germline J gene is used to complete it. This chain uses TRBV13-3 with TRBJ2-3; 7 bases align to TRBD2. The germline V gene encodes CDR1 NNHDY and CDR2 SYVADS. Unmatched junction bases numbered 7, after V lost 0 bases and J lost 0 bases. The CDR3 is 17 amino acids. Partial CDR3 DNA: TGTGCCAGCAGTGATGGAAGGTCTGGGGGTAGTGCAGAA. Residues: CASSDGRSGGSAE. The full CDR3 protein reads CASSDGRSGGSAETLYF.

Notes on this clone: Mouse germline and gene names are used. The read falls 4 residues short of the CDR3 end, and the missing part is taken from the germline J gene. V gene TRBV13-2 combines with J gene TRBJ2-7, with D maybe TRBD1 (6 bases). Looked up from germline, CDR1 is NNHNN and CDR2 is SYGAGS (reference sequence). The CDR3 length is 16 residues. V was clipped by 1 base and J by 0 bases, with 14 bases between them. CDR3 in amino acids: CASGDYLRDNSYEQYF. Partial CDR3 DNA: TGTGCCAGCGGTGATTACCTCCGGGACAACTCCTAT.

Turning to this clone: The gene names given are mouse names. The missing CDR3 end, 4 residues past where the read stops, is filled in from the germline J gene. The chain combines TRBV19 with TRBJ2-7, with 7 bases fitting TRBD1. The germline V gene has CDR1 FNHDT and CDR2 SITEND (reference sequence). The CDR3 is 15 residues long. CDR3 amino acids: CASSTAGTAQYEQYF. The sequenced CDR3 bases are TGTGCCAGCAGTACCGCCGGGACAGCCCAATAT.

This clone occurred a few times. Mouse names are used for the genes. The read falls 3 residues short of the CDR3 end, and the missing part is taken from the germline J gene. The V call is TRBV19, the J call TRBJ1-6; 10 nucleotides line up with TRBD1. TRBJ1-6 carries the ORF label, with uncertain function. CDR3 size: 16 residues. The V gene end was trimmed by 7 bases and the J gene end by 2 bases; junction bases not matched to a gene: 6. CDR1 and CDR2 (germline): FNHDT, SITEND (reference sequence). This CDR3 is CASCPGTGAYNSPLYF. The sequenced CDR3 bases are TGTGCCAGCTGTCCCGGGACAGGGGCCTATAATTCGCCC.